Each of the 8 T cell receptor beta chains below was sequenced from the same sample in a study of OX40 agonist ivuxolimab in advanced cancers. Assay: immunoSEQ multiplex PCR; the TCRdb copy retains only in-frame clones and omits some. The sample lists 40,000 to 55,000 clones, about nine tenths occurring once. The source was CD4+ or CD8+ T cells sorted from blood, collected in a trial of the OX40 agonist ivuxolimab. The receptors derive from an adult with an advanced solid tumor such as melanoma, head and neck, liver or kidney cancer.

This chain uses TRBV11-1 with TRBJ2-6, with D tentatively TRBD2 (5 bases). Germline V CDR1 and CDR2: SGHAT, FQDESV (reference sequence). CDR3 length: 16 residues. Trimming took off 5 bases at V and 0 bases at J, with 11 bases between the two ends. The CDR3 region has the DNA TGTGCCAGCAGCCCGGGAAAAACCTCTGGGGCCAACGTCCTGACTTTC. Its protein product is CASSPGKTSGANVLTF.

The chain's CDR3 is CASSLWTGANTEAFF. CDR3 in DNA: TGTGCCAGCAGCTTATGGACAGGTGCGAACACTGAAGCTTTCTTT. The chain links TRBV5-6 to TRBJ1-1, with 7 bases fitting TRBD1. This CDR3 has 15 amino acids. The V and J ends lost 2 bases and 1 base, in that order; junction bases with no gene match: 5. The germline V gene encodes CDR1 SGHDT and CDR2 YYEEEE.

The gene calls are TRBV10-1 and TRBJ1-5; D gene unclear. The length of the CDR3 is 11 residues. V was pared by 6 bases and J by 7 bases, with 7 bases between. Germline CDR1 WNHNN, CDR2 SYGVQD (reference sequence). CDR3 sequence reads: CASRMAQPQHF. The CDR3 DNA reads TGCGCCAGCAGAATGGCGCAGCCCCAGCATTTT.

This clone was counted only a few times. This sequence joins TRBV10-2 and TRBJ2-1, with 8 bases lining up with TRBD2. Germline V lookup: CDR1 WSHSY, CDR2 SAAADI. The CDR3 consists of 16 residues. V lost 4 bases, J lost 4 bases, and 9 bases stayed unmatched. The CDR3 DNA reads as TGCGCCAGCAGTGCGGGGGGGGCCGTGGGATACAATGAGCAGTTCTTC. Amino acids: CASSAGGAVGYNEQFF.

V is TRBV5-6 and J is TRBJ2-7, with 11 bases fitting TRBD2. Germline lookup yields CDR1 SGHDT and CDR2 YYEEEE. The V and J ends lost 1 base and 3 bases, in that order; junction bases with no gene match: 3. The CDR3 extends over 15 amino acids. This chain's CDR3 is CASSLRGLADYEQYF. In DNA form, the CDR3 reads TGTGCCAGCAGCTTGCGGGGACTAGCGGACTACGAGCAGTACTTC.

The V gene is TRBV18, the J gene TRBJ2-2; 10 bases are shared with TRBD1. After removal of 8 bases from V and 0 bases from J, the junction contained 6 bases not matched to a gene. In germline, CDR1 is KGHSH, CDR2 LQKENI. The CDR3 covers 16 residues. The CDR3 here is CASGRTGGPNTGELFF. CDR3 sequence (DNA): TGTGCCAGCGGCCGGACAGGGGGGCCGAACACCGGGGAGCTGTTTTTT.

This chain connects TRBV19 to TRBJ1-1; D remains ambiguous. The germline V gene encodes CDR1 LNHDA and CDR2 SQIVND (reference sequence). The CDR3 length is 16 residues. The V and J ends lost 2 bases and 2 bases respectively, with 15 bases between them. For the CDR3, the DNA is TGTGCCAGTAGTATATGGCCGAAAAACGTTAACACTGAAGCTTTCTTT. It codes for CASSIWPKNVNTEAFF.

V usage is TRBV5-4 and J usage is TRBJ2-7, with D possibly being TRBD1 or TRBD2 (5 bases each). Per germline, CDR1 SGHNT and CDR2 YYREEE (reference sequence). This CDR3 is 16 amino acids long. Trimming shortened V by 1 base and J by 2 bases, and 16 bases separated the two germline ends. The CDR3 protein is CASSLSGSGRAYEQYF. In DNA form, the CDR3 reads TGTGCCAGCAGCTTGTCTGGGTCAGGGAGAGCCTACGAGCAGTACTTC.